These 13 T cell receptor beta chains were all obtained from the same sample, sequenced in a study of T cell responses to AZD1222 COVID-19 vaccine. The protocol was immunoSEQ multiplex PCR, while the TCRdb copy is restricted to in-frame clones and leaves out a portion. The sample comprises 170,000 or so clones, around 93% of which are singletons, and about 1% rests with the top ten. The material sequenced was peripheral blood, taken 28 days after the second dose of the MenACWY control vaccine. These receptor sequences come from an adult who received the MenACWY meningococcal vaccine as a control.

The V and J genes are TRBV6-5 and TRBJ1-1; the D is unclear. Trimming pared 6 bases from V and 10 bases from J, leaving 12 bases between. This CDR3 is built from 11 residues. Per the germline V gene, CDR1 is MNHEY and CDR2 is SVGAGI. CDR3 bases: TGTGCCAGCAGGGAGTTGTTAGGAGCTTTCTTT. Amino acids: CASRELLGAFF.

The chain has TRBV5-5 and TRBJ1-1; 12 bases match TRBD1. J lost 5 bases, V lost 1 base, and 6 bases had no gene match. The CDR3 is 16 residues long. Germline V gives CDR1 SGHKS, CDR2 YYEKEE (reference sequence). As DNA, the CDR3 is TGTGCCAGCAGCTTGTGGGACAGGGGGCTTTCTACTGAAGCTTTCTTT. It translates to CASSLWDRGLSTEAFF.

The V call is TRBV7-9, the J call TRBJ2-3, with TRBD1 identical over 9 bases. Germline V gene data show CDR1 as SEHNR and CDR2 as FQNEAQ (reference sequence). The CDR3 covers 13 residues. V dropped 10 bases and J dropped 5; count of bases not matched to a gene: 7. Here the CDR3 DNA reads TGTGCCACAACGGGACAGGGAGAAGATACGCAGTATTTT. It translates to CATTGQGEDTQYF.

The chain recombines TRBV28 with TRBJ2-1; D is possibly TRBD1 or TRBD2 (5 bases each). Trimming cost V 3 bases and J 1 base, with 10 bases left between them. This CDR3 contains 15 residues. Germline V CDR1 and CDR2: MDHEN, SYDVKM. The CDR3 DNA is TGTGCCAGCAGTTTTGGGGGACGTTCCTACAATGAGCAGTTCTTC. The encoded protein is CASSFGGRSYNEQFF.

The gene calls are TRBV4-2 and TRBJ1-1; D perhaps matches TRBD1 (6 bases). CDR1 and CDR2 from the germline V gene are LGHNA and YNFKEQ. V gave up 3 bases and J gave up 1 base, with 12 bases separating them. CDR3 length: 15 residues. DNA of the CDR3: TGTGCCAGCAGCCACTACTCGACAGGGAACACTGAAGCTTTCTTT. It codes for CASSHYSTGNTEAFF.

CDR3 sequence: CASTLTGGYGYTF. The CDR3 DNA sequence: TGTGCCAGCACTTTGACAGGGGGCTATGGCTACACCTTC. The chain uses TRBV6-5 and TRBJ1-2, with 9 bases identical to TRBD1. Germline assignment: CDR1 MNHEY and CDR2 SVGAGI. The length of the CDR3 is 13 residues. J was trimmed by 4 bases and V by 7 bases; bases with no gene match: 4.

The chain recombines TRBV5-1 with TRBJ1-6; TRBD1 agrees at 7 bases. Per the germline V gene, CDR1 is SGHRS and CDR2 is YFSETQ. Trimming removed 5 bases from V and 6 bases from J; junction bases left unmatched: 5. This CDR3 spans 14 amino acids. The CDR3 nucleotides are TGCGCCAGCAGAGCGAGACAGGGTAATTCACCCCTCCACTTT. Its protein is CASRARQGNSPLHF.

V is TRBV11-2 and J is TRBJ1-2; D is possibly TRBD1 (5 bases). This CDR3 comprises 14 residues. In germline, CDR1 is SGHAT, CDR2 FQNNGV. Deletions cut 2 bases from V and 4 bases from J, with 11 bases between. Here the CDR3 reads CASSLSTAGYGYTF. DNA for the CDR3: TGTGCCAGCAGCTTATCGACAGCCGGCTATGGCTACACCTTC.

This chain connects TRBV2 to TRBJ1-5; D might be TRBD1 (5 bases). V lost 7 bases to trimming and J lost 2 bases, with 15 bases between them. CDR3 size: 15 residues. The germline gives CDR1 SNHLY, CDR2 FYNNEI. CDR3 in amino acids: CASTAQGSRNQPQHF. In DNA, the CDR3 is TGTGCCAGCACCGCCCAGGGTTCGCGCAATCAGCCCCAGCATTTT. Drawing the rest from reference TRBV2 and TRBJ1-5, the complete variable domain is EPEVTQTPSHQVTQMGQEVILRCVPISNHLYFYWYRQILGQKVEFLVSFYNNEISEKSEIFDDQFSVERPDGSNFTLKIRSTKLEDSAMYFCASTAQGSRNQPQHFGDGTRLSIL.

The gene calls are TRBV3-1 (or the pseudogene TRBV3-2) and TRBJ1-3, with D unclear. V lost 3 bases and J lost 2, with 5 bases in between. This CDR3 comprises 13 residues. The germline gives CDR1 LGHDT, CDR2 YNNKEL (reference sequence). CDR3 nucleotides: TGTGCCAGCAGCCAGGTGGCTGGAAACACCATATATTTT. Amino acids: CASSQVAGNTIYF.

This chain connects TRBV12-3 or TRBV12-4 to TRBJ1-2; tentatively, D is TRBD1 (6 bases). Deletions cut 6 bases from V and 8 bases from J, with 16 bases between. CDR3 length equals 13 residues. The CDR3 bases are TGTGCCAGCAGAGAAACAGGGTCGGTCGGCTACACCTTC. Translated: CASRETGSVGYTF.

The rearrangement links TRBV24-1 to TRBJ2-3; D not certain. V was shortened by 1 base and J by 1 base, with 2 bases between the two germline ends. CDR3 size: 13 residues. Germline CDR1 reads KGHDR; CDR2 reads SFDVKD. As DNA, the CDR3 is TGTGCCACCAGTGATTTCGGCACAGATACGCAGTATTTT. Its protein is CATSDFGTDTQYF.

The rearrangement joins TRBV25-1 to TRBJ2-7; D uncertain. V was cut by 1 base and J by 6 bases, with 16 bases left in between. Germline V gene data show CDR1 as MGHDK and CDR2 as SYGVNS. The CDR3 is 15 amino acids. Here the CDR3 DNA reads TGTGCCAGCAGTGAATTCGGCGGTGGCCCGGGCGAGCAGTACTTC. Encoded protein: CASSEFGGGPGEQYF.